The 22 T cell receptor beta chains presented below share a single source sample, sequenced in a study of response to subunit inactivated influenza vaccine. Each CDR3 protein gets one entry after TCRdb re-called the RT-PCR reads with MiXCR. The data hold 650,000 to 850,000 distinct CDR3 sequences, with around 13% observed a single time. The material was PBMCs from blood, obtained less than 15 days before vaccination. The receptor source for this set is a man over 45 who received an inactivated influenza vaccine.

The CDR3 region is CSVENVNLNEQFF. For the CDR3, the DNA is TGCAGCGTTGAAAATGTCAACCTCAATGAGCAGTTCTTC. The V and J genes are TRBV29-1 and TRBJ2-1, with no clear D. Germline CDR1 is SQVTM and CDR2 is ANQGSEA. Trimming removed 2 bases at V and 6 bases at J, with 11 bases between. CDR3 size: 13 residues.

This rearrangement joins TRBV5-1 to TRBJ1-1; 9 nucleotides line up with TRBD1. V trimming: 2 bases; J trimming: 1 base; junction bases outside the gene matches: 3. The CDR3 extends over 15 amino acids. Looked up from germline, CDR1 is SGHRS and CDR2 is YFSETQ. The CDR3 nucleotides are TGCGCCAGCAGCTTCGGACAGGGGCCGAACACTGAAGCTTTCTTT. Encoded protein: CASSFGQGPNTEAFF.

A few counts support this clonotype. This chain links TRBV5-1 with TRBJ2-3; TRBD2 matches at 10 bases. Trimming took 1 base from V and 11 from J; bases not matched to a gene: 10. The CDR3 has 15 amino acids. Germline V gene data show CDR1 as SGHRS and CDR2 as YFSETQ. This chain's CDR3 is CASSLWTASGGGQYF. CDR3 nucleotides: TGCGCCAGCAGCTTGTGGACGGCTAGCGGGGGCGGGCAGTATTTT.

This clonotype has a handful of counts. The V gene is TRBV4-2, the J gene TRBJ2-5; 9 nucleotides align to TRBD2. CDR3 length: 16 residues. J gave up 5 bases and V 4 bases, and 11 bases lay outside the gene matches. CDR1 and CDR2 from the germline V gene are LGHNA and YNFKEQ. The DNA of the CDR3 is TGTGCCAGCAGCCCCAATAGCGGGGGATATTCTGAGACCCAGTACTTC. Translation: CASSPNSGGYSETQYF.

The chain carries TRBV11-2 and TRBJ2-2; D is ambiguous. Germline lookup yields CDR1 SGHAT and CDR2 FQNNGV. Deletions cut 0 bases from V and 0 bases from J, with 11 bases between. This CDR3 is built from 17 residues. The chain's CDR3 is CASSLDGPIANTGELFF. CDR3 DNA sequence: TGTGCCAGCAGCTTAGATGGGCCTATCGCGAACACCGGGGAGCTGTTTTTT.

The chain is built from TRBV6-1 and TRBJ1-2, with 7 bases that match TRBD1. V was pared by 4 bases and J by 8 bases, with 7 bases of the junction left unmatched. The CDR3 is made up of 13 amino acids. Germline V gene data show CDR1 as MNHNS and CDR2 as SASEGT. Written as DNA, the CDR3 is TGTGCCAGCAGTGTGTCGGGACAGCCGGGCTACACCTTC. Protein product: CASSVSGQPGYTF.

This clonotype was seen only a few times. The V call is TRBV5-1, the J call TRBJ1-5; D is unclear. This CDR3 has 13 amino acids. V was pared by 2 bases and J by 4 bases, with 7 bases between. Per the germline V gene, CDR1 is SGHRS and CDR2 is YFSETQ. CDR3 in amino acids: CASSFGENQPQHF. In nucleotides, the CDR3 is TGCGCCAGCAGCTTCGGAGAGAATCAGCCCCAGCATTTT.

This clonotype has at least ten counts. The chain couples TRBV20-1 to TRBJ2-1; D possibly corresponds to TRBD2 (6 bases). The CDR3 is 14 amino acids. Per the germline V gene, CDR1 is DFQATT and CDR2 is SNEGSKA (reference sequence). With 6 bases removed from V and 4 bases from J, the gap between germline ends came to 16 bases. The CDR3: CSATGTEYYNEQFF. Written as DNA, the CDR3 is TGCAGTGCGACCGGGACTGAATATTACAATGAGCAGTTCTTC.

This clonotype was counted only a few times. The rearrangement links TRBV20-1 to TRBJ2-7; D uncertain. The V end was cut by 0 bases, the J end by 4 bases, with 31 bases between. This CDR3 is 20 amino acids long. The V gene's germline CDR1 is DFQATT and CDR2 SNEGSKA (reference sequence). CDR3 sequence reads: CSARDGNRKKMGSKFYEQYF. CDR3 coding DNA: TGCAGTGCTAGAGATGGGAATCGGAAAAAAATGGGGTCTAAGTTTTACGAGCAGTACTTC.

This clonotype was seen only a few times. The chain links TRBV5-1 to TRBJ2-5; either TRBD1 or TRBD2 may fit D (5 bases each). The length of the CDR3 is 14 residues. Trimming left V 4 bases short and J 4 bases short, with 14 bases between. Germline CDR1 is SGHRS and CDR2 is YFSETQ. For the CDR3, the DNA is TGCGCCAGCAGCCCTGGGACGGTCGGAGAGACCCAGTACTTC. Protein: CASSPGTVGETQYF. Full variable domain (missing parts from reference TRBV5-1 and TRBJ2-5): KAGVTQTPRYLIKTRGQQVTLSCSPISGHRSVSWYQQTPGQGLQFLFEYFSETQRNKGNFPGRFSGRQFSNSRSEMNVSTLELGDSALYLCASSPGTVGETQYFGPGTRLLVL.

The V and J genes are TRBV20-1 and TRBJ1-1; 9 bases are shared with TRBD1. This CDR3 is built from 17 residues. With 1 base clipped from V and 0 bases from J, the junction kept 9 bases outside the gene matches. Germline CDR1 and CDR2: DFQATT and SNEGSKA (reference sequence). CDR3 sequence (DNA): TGCAGTGCTAGAGTCCTCGACAGGGGGAAGGTGAACACTGAAGCTTTCTTT. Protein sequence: CSARVLDRGKVNTEAFF.

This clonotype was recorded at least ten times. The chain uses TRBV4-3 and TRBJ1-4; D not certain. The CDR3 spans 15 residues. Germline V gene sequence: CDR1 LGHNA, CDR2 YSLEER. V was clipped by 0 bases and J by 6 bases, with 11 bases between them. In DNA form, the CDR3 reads TGCGCCAGCAGCCAAGAGCGGGTGGCGGATGAAAAACTGTTTTTT. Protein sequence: CASSQERVADEKLFF.

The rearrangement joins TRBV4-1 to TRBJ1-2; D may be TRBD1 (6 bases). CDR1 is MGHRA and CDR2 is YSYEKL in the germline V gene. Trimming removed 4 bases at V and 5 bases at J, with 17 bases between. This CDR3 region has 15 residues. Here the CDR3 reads CASSPEGGSAYGYTF. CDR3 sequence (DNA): TGCGCCAGCAGCCCTGAGGGGGGGAGCGCTTATGGCTACACCTTC.

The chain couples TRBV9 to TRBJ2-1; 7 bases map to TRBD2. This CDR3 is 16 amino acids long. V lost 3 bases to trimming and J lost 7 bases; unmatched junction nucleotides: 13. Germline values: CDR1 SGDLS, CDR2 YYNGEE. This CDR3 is CASSALGGSMVNEQFF. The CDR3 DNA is TGTGCCAGCAGCGCCCTGGGCGGGAGTATGGTAAATGAGCAGTTCTTC.

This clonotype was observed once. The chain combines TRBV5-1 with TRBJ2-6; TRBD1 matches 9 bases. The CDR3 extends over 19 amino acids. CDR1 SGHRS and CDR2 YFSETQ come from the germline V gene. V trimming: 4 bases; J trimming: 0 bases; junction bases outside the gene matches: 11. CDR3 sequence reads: CASSLRTGAPNSGANVLTF. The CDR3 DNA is TGCGCCAGCAGCCTACGGACAGGGGCCCCAAACTCTGGGGCCAACGTCCTGACTTTC.

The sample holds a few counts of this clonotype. The CDR3 region is CASRPGTGPYNEQFF. CDR3 DNA sequence: TGTGCCAGCAGGCCCGGGACAGGGCCCTACAATGAGCAGTTCTTC. The rearrangement links TRBV12-3 or TRBV12-4 to TRBJ2-1; 9 bases align to TRBD1. Germline trimming cut 6 bases from V and 2 bases from J; bases unmatched to any gene: 5. This CDR3 is built from 15 residues.

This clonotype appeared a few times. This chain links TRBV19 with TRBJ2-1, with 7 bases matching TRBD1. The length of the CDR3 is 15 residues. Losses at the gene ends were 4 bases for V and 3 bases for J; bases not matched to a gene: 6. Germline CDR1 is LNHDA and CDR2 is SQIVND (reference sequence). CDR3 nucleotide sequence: TGTGCCAGTAGTAGAACAGGGGTTCTCTACAATGAGCAGTTCTTC. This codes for CASSRTGVLYNEQFF. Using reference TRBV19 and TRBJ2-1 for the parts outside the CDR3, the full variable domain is DGGITQSPKYLFRKEGQNVTLSCEQNLNHDAMYWYRQDPGQGLRLIYYSQIVNDFQKGDIAEGYSVSREKKESFPLTVTSAQKNPTAFYLCASSRTGVLYNEQFFGPGTRLTVL.

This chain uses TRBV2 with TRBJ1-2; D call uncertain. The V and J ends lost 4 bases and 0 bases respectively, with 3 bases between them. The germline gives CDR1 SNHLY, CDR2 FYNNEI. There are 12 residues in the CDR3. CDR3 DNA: TGTGCCAGCAGTGCCACTAACTATGGCTACACCTTC. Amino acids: CASSATNYGYTF.

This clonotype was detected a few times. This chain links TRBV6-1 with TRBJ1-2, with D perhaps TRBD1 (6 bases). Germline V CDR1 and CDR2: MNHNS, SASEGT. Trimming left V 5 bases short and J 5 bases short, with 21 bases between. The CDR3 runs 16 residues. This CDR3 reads CASSRHTWGPSYGYTF. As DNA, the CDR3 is TGTGCCAGCAGTAGACATACATGGGGGCCTAGTTATGGCTACACCTTC.

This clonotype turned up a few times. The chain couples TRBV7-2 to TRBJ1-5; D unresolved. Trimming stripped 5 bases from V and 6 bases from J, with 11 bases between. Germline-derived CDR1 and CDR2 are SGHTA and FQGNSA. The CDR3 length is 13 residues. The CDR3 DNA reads TGTGCCAGCAGCCCGTCCGTGGGTCAGCCCCAGCATTTT. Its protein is CASSPSVGQPQHF. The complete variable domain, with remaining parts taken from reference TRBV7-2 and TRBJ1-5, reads GAGVSQSPSNKVTEKGKDVELRCDPISGHTALYWYRQSLGQGLEFLIYFQGNSAPDKSGLPSDRFSAERTGGSVSTLTIQRTQQEDSAVYLCASSPSVGQPQHFGDGTRLSIL.

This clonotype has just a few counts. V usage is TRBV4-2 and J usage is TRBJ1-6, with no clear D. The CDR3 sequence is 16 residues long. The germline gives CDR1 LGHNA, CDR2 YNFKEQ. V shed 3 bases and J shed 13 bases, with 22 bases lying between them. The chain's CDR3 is CASSQRRSKGQSPLHF. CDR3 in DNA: TGTGCCAGCAGCCAGAGAAGGTCCAAAGGGCAGTCGCCCCTCCACTTT.

The DNA of the CDR3 is TGTGCCATACGAATGGACAGGGGTGTAGGGGAGCTGTTTTTT. It is translated as CAIRMDRGVGELFF. The genes are TRBV6-1 and TRBJ2-2; 9 bases match TRBD1. Trimming removed 10 bases from V and 8 bases from J; junction bases left unmatched: 11. From germline, CDR1 is MNHNS and CDR2 SASEGT. CDR3 size: 14 residues.